Shown below are 21 T cell receptor beta chains from a single sample sequenced in a study of PD-L1 blockade in urothelial cancer. TCRdb keeps only in-frame clones here, not all; method: immunoSEQ multiplex PCR. The sample lists around 56,000 clones; around 84% were seen once. This material consisted of PBMCs, taken around atezolizumab (anti-PD-L1) treatment. The receptors were sampled from a man in his forties or fifties with urothelial cancer.

The J gene is TRBJ2-7, the V gene TRBV28; perhaps TRBD1 as D (6 bases). Trimming stripped 5 bases from V and 2 bases from J, with 13 bases between. CDR1 MDHEN and CDR2 SYDVKM come from the germline V gene. CDR3 length: 14 amino acids. DNA for the CDR3: TGTGCCAGCAGTAAATCGACAGGCACCTACGAGCAGTACTTC. Its translation: CASSKSTGTYEQYF.

V gene TRBV9 combines with J gene TRBJ1-2; 8 nucleotides match TRBD1. The CDR3 extends over 13 amino acids. Losses at the gene ends were 3 bases for V and 5 bases for J; bases not matched to a gene: 3. Per the germline V gene, CDR1 is SGDLS and CDR2 is YYNGEE. The CDR3 nucleotides read TGTGCCAGCAGCGAAACAGGGGGATATGGCTACACCTTC. Protein sequence: CASSETGGYGYTF.

V is TRBV25-1 and J is TRBJ1-2; TRBD1 matches at 7 bases. Germline V gene data show CDR1 as MGHDK and CDR2 as SYGVNS. Trimming cost V 0 bases and J 9 bases; bases outside gene matches: 1. The CDR3 contains 12 residues. The CDR3 here is CASSEYRGRYTF. CDR3 DNA sequence: TGTGCCAGCAGTGAATATAGGGGGCGCTACACCTTC.

The chain combines TRBV11-2 with TRBJ2-7, with D perhaps TRBD2 (6 bases). Looked up from germline, CDR1 is SGHAT and CDR2 is FQNNGV. The CDR3 consists of 13 residues. V lost 4 bases and J lost 6, with 13 bases in between. CDR3 residues: CASSSGLIGEQYF. The CDR3 DNA sequence: TGTGCCAGCAGCTCCGGACTAATAGGCGAGCAGTACTTC.

The chain combines TRBV9 with TRBJ1-4, with 7 bases identical to TRBD1. Germline-derived CDR1 and CDR2 are SGDLS and YYNGEE. The CDR3 consists of 14 residues. The V and J ends lost 4 bases and 4 bases, in that order; junction bases with no gene match: 4. CDR3 DNA: TGTGCCAGCAGCATAGGACAGGATAATGAAAAACTGTTTTTT. Translated, it gives CASSIGQDNEKLFF.

This chain links TRBV4-2 with TRBJ2-7; the D gene is possibly TRBD1 (6 bases). This CDR3 has 14 amino acids. The ends were cut back, 0 bases at V and 6 bases at J, with 12 bases in the middle. Germline CDR1 is LGHNA and CDR2 is YNFKEQ. As DNA, the CDR3 is TGTGCCAGCAGCCAAGATCAGGGGCTACTCGAGCAGTACTTC. It specifies CASSQDQGLLEQYF.

This clone appeared a single time. The rearrangement links TRBV15 to TRBJ1-2, with TRBD1 identical over 7 bases. CDR1 and CDR2 (germline): LNHNV, YYDKDF (reference sequence). CDR3 size: 16 residues. V shed 1 base, J shed 8 bases, and the junction held 13 bases outside the gene matches. This CDR3 reads CATSRVGTASTGGYTF. CDR3 nucleotides: TGTGCCACCAGCAGAGTCGGGACAGCCTCCACCGGGGGCTACACCTTC.

The chain carries TRBV15 and TRBJ1-4; 11 bases match TRBD1. Germline V gene lookup returns CDR1 LNHNV and CDR2 YYDKDF (reference sequence). The CDR3 is made up of 16 amino acids. The J segment lost 7 bases and the V segment lost 7 bases, leaving 11 bases of the junction unmatched. This CDR3 reads CATMGDRGVRGEKLFF. The CDR3 nucleotides read TGTGCCACCATGGGGGACAGGGGGGTAAGAGGTGAAAAACTGTTTTTT.

The chain links TRBV6-5 to TRBJ2-7, with TRBD2 matching over 7 bases. Trimming took 6 bases from V and 2 from J; bases not matched to a gene: 7. Germline values: CDR1 MNHEY, CDR2 SVGAGI. CDR3 size: 14 residues. CDR3 region: CASRNIAGAYEQYF. The CDR3 coding sequence is TGTGCCAGCAGGAACATTGCGGGAGCCTACGAGCAGTACTTC.

The chain uses TRBV7-2 and TRBJ2-7; 7 bases are shared with TRBD2. Germline V gives CDR1 SGHTA, CDR2 FQGNSA. This CDR3 is 14 amino acids long. After removal of 5 bases from V and 2 bases from J, the junction contained 6 bases not matched to a gene. As DNA, the CDR3 is TGTGCCAGCAGCAGAAGCGGGGAAGCCTACGAGCAGTACTTC. This sequence encodes CASSRSGEAYEQYF.

This sequence joins TRBV28 and TRBJ2-7; a weak D match, TRBD1 (6 bases). The CDR3 consists of 12 residues. CDR1 is MDHEN and CDR2 is SYDVKM in the germline V gene. Trimming removed 5 bases from V and 3 bases from J, with 8 bases in between. This CDR3 reads CASSLQGYEQYF. The CDR3 DNA follows: TGTGCCAGCAGTCTACAGGGCTACGAGCAGTACTTC.

The gene calls are TRBV4-2 and TRBJ2-2; no definite D call. Germline lookup yields CDR1 LGHNA and CDR2 YNFKEQ. V was shortened by 4 bases and J by 6 bases, with 18 bases between the two germline ends. CDR3 size: 16 residues. CDR3 sequence (DNA): TGTGCCAGCAGCCCCCTGGTTGGGTTTAGCTCCGGGGAGCTGTTTTTT. Protein: CASSPLVGFSSGELFF.

This chain joins TRBV6-1 and TRBJ1-2, with TRBD1 identical over 7 bases. CDR3 length: 15 residues. V was clipped by 7 bases and J by 0 bases; unmatched bases: 8. From germline, CDR1 is MNHNS and CDR2 SASEGT. CDR3 in amino acids: CASTLQGVANYGYTF. In nucleotides, the CDR3 is TGTGCCAGCACCCTCCAGGGGGTGGCTAACTATGGCTACACCTTC.

The rearrangement links TRBV11-1 to TRBJ2-2, with a possible D match to TRBD1 (6 bases). Trimming took off 2 bases at V and 1 base at J, with 8 bases between the two ends. The CDR3 has 15 residues. Looked up from germline, CDR1 is SGHAT and CDR2 is FQDESV (reference sequence). The CDR3 sequence: CASSLMGQNTGELFF. The CDR3 DNA reads TGTGCCAGCAGCTTAATGGGACAGAACACCGGGGAGCTGTTTTTT. Supplemented by reference TRBV11-1 and TRBJ2-2, the full variable domain reads EAEVAQSPRYKITEKSQAVAFWCDPISGHATLYWYRQILGQGPELLVQFQDESVVDDSQLPKDRFSAERLKGVDSTLKIQPAELGDSAMYLCASSLMGQNTGELFFGEGSRLTVL.

The V call is TRBV28, the J call TRBJ2-1; 9 nucleotides align to TRBD2. The CDR3 spans 14 residues. V shed 10 bases, J shed 9 bases, and the junction held 13 bases outside the gene matches. The germline CDR1 and CDR2 sequences are MDHEN and SYDVKM. The CDR3 sequence: CATGRGLAGVEQFF. The DNA of the CDR3 is TGTGCCACCGGGAGGGGGTTAGCGGGAGTTGAGCAGTTCTTC.

A remark on this clone: A read error may produce the germline difference seen at one junction end. V is TRBV6-1 and J is TRBJ2-7; 7 positions match TRBD1. Looked up from germline, CDR1 is MNHNS and CDR2 is SASEGT. The CDR3 loop spans 12 amino acids. The CDR3 coding sequence is TGTGCCAGCAGCCTCGTTTCCGGGACAGAGGCGTTC. Amino acid sequence: CASSLVSGTEAF.

The chain carries TRBV4-2 and TRBJ1-5; weak D call: TRBD1 (5 bases). The V end was cut by 0 bases, the J end by 2 bases, with 11 bases between. The CDR3 totals 16 residues. Germline CDR1 reads LGHNA; CDR2 reads YNFKEQ. The DNA of the CDR3 is TGTGCCAGCAGCCAAGATCCGCAAGGGGGCAATCAGCCCCAGCATTTT. Protein product: CASSQDPQGGNQPQHF.

A few counts support this clone. J is TRBJ2-7 and V is TRBV11-2; 7 bases map to TRBD1. The V segment lost 1 base and the J segment 0 bases; nucleotides outside the gene matches: 9. The length of the CDR3 is 17 residues. Germline V CDR1 and CDR2: SGHAT, FQNNGV. For the CDR3, the DNA is TGTGCCAGCAGCTTAGGGACAGGCGGTTCAAGCTCCTACGAGCAGTACTTC. Translating gives CASSLGTGGSSSYEQYF.

V and J are TRBV6-6 and TRBJ1-4; tentatively, D is TRBD1 (5 bases). Germline assignment: CDR1 MNHNY and CDR2 SVGAGI (reference sequence). Trimming cost V 8 bases and J 4 bases, with 14 bases left between them. This CDR3 has 14 amino acids. The CDR3 sequence: CASQSLGGNEKLFF. CDR3 coding DNA: TGTGCCAGCCAATCCTTGGGGGGTAATGAAAAACTGTTTTTT.

The gene calls are TRBV6-8 and TRBJ1-4; D call uncertain. V dropped 2 bases and J dropped 8 bases, with 18 bases sitting between them. The CDR3 runs to 16 residues. CDR1 and CDR2 (germline): MNHGY, SAAAGT. This CDR3 is CASSYPSGAADEKLFF. As DNA, the CDR3 is TGTGCCAGCAGTTACCCCAGCGGAGCTGCGGACGAAAAACTGTTTTTT.

The rearrangement uses TRBV7-8 and TRBJ2-2; D is possibly TRBD2 (6 bases). V was trimmed by 0 bases and J by 6 bases, leaving 8 bases between them. The CDR3 length is 14 residues. Germline V gene data show CDR1 as SGHVS and CDR2 as FQNEAQ. Here the CDR3 DNA reads TGTGCCAGCAGCTTAGCACTAGCAGCCGGGGAGCTGTTTTTT. Translation: CASSLALAAGELFF.